These T cell receptor beta chains were read from a single sample in a study of control samples from healthy donors and cancer patients. Profiling relied on immunoSEQ multiplex PCR, and the TCRdb table lists in-frame clones only, not all of them. The repertoire includes about 120,000 clones, approximately 88% of them detected once, and roughly 40% sits in the top ten. Sequenced input: blood. These receptors all come from a man aged 45 to 65 in good health. CDR3s include the opening cysteine and the closing phenylalanine or tryptophan. The D gene is left open where the match is weak. Clone size, where shown, is once, few, many, or a class for clones that have expanded.

d_gene	v_gene	abundance	j_gene	CDR3aa	CDR3nt
TRBD1	TRBV5-5	NA	TRBJ1-1	CASSSPRGQAFF	TGTGCCAGCAGCTCGCCCAGGGGGCAAGCTTTCTTT
NA	TRBV19	NA	TRBJ1-3	CASSSPPTSGNTIYF	TGTGCCAGTAGCTCTCCCCCGACCTCTGGAAACACCATATATTTT
NA	TRBV7-6	NA	TRBJ2-1	CASSLGGSEQFF	TGTGCCAGCAGCTTAGGGGGTAGTGAGCAGTTCTTC
NA	TRBV4-2	NA	TRBJ1-5	CASSQGFQPQHF	TGTGCCAGCAGCCAGGGTTTTCAGCCCCAGCATTTT
TRBD1	TRBV9	NA	TRBJ2-3	CASSALGQGAFTDTQYF	TGTGCCAGCAGCGCCTTGGGACAGGGGGCGTTCACAGATACGCAGTATTTT
NA	TRBV9	NA	TRBJ2-1	CASSVEGRSYNEQFF	TGTGCCAGCAGCGTAGAGGGACGCTCCTACAATGAGCAGTTCTTC
NA	TRBV27	NA	TRBJ1-5	CASSLGGQPQHF	TGTGCCAGCAGTTTAGGTGGACAGCCCCAGCATTTT
NA	TRBV11-2	NA	TRBJ2-1	CASSLALRGRPYNEQFF	TGTGCCAGCAGCTTAGCTTTGCGGGGGCGTCCCTACAATGAGCAGTTCTTC
TRBD1	TRBV19	once	TRBJ1-5	CASSAGTGNQPQHF	TGTGCCAGTAGTGCCGGGACAGGGAATCAGCCCCAGCATTTT
NA	TRBV19	once	TRBJ1-5	CASTQLSGASNQPQHF	TGTGCCAGTACCCAACTCTCAGGGGCTAGCAATCAGCCCCAGCATTTT
TRBD1	TRBV27	NA	TRBJ2-5	CASSPDRGRTQYF	TGTGCCAGCAGTCCCGACAGGGGAAGGACCCAGTACTTC
TRBD1	TRBV9	NA	TRBJ2-1	CASSSPGTGQGYEQFF	TGTGCCAGCAGCTCCCCCGGGACAGGACAAGGCTATGAGCAGTTCTTC
TRBD1	TRBV15	NA	TRBJ1-1	CATSRGDRVNTEAFF	TGTGCCACCAGCAGAGGGGACAGGGTGAACACTGAAGCTTTCTTT
TRBD1	TRBV9	NA	TRBJ1-4	CASSLRQGGNEKLFF	TGTGCCAGCAGCTTACGACAGGGTGGGAATGAAAAACTGTTTTTT
NA	TRBV10-3	NA	TRBJ2-2	CAISLQGNTGELFF	TGTGCCATCAGTCTTCAGGGAAACACCGGGGAGCTGTTTTTT
NA	TRBV18	NA	TRBJ2-2	CASSPRDNTGELFF	TGTGCCAGCTCACCACGGGATAACACCGGGGAGCTGTTTTTT
NA	TRBV9	NA	TRBJ1-1	CASSADGSGYTEAFF	TGTGCCAGCAGCGCCGATGGCAGCGGGTACACTGAAGCTTTCTTT
TRBD2	TRBV5-1	NA	TRBJ2-3	CASSPGLVTDTQYF	TGCGCCAGCAGCCCGGGACTAGTGACAGATACGCAGTATTTT
NA	TRBV10-2	NA	TRBJ1-2	CASSEGEDYGYTF	TGCGCCAGCAGTGAGGGGGAGGACTATGGCTACACCTTC
TRBD2	TRBV15	NA	TRBJ2-2	CATSRERGANTGELFF	TGTGCCACCAGCAGAGAGCGGGGGGCGAACACCGGGGAGCTGTTTTTT
TRBD1	TRBV5-8	NA	TRBJ2-1	CASSYGQGSNEQFF	TGTGCCAGCAGCTACGGACAGGGGTCGAATGAGCAGTTCTTC
NA	TRBV5-5	NA	TRBJ1-6	CASSLYSAGAGGSPLHF	TGTGCCAGCAGCTTGTACTCTGCCGGGGCGGGCGGTTCACCCCTCCACTTT
TRBD1	TRBV5-6	NA	TRBJ2-7	CASSLDIGQGIGYEQYF	TGTGCCAGCAGCTTGGACATCGGACAGGGCATTGGTTACGAGCAGTACTTC
TRBD1	TRBV29-1	NA	TRBJ1-5	CSVAGTGDQPQHF	TGCAGCGTCGCCGGGACAGGGGATCAGCCCCAGCATTTT
NA	TRBV4-1	NA	TRBJ1-6	CASSQERAGSPLHF	TGCGCCAGCAGCCAAGAAAGGGCAGGATCACCCCTCCACTTT
TRBD1	TRBV29-1	NA	TRBJ1-1	CSVGTGAEAFF	TGCAGCGTTGGGACAGGGGCTGAAGCTTTCTTT
NA	TRBV19	NA	TRBJ1-2	CASSPGTGVYGYTF	TGTGCCAGTAGCCCCGGAACAGGAGTCTATGGCTACACCTTC
NA	TRBV7-9	NA	TRBJ1-2	CASSLDLGTPYGYTF	TGTGCCAGCAGCTTAGATTTGGGCACCCCCTATGGCTACACCTTC
NA	TRBV11-2	NA	TRBJ2-7	CASSPGPSEYEQYF	TGTGCCAGCAGCCCTGGGCCTTCAGAGTACGAGCAGTACTTC
TRBD1	TRBV7-9	NA	TRBJ2-7	CASSLVGQGSAEQYF	TGTGCCAGCAGCTTAGTGGGACAGGGGTCCGCCGAGCAGTACTTC
TRBD1	TRBV7-8	NA	TRBJ1-2	CASSSDRVPNYGYTF	TGTGCCAGCAGCTCCGACAGGGTGCCTAACTATGGCTACACCTTC
NA	TRBV19	few	TRBJ1-1	CASIGGGTAFF	TGTGCCAGTATTGGGGGGGGTACAGCTTTCTTT
NA	TRBV4-3	NA	TRBJ2-7	CASSQGGRYEQYF	TGCGCCAGCAGCCAAGGGGGCCGCTACGAGCAGTACTTC
TRBD1	TRBV27	NA	TRBJ1-1	CASSRTGRFVSGVNTEAFF	TGTGCCAGCAGCCGGACAGGACGTTTTGTCTCAGGGGTGAACACTGAAGCTTTCTTT
TRBD2	TRBV27	NA	TRBJ2-7	CASSLSSGGPYEQYF	TGTGCCAGCAGTTTATCTAGCGGGGGGCCCTACGAGCAGTACTTC
NA	TRBV19	NA	TRBJ2-7	CASSIHRGEQYF	TGTGCCAGTAGTATTCATAGGGGCGAGCAGTACTTC
TRBD1	TRBV9	NA	TRBJ1-1	CASSVSGTGYTEAFF	TGTGCCAGCAGCGTCTCCGGGACAGGGTACACTGAAGCTTTCTTT
TRBD1	TRBV4-1	NA	TRBJ2-2	CASSQVRGQGRTGELFF	TGCGCCAGCAGCCAAGTACGGGGACAGGGTCGAACCGGGGAGCTGTTTTTT
NA	TRBV11-2	NA	TRBJ2-7	CASSSAGQSYEQYF	TGTGCCAGCAGCTCGGCCGGACAGTCCTACGAGCAGTACTTC
TRBD2	TRBV6-6	NA	TRBJ2-3	CASSSSGGVDTQYF	TGTGCCAGCAGTTCTAGCGGGGGGGTGGATACGCAGTATTTT
NA	TRBV10-3	NA	TRBJ2-2	CAISEDPGRRAGELFF	TGTGCCATCAGTGAGGACCCAGGGCGAAGGGCCGGGGAGCTGTTTTTT
NA	TRBV5-1	NA	TRBJ2-1	CASSLGGDHNEQFF	TGCGCCAGCAGCTTGGGAGGGGACCACAATGAGCAGTTCTTC
TRBD2	TRBV4-2	NA	TRBJ2-5	CASSPPWVGGGAAETQYF	TGTGCCAGCAGCCCCCCCTGGGTAGGCGGGGGGGCCGCGGAGACCCAGTACTTC
TRBD1	TRBV5-1	NA	TRBJ1-2	CASATGGPNYGYTF	TGCGCCAGCGCAACAGGGGGGCCGAACTATGGCTACACCTTC
NA	TRBV6-5	once	TRBJ2-5	CASSYSRGMETQYF	TGTGCCAGCAGTTACTCGAGAGGGATGGAGACCCAGTACTTC
TRBD2	TRBV5-1	NA	TRBJ2-1	CASSLVGELAGGNEQFF	TGCGCCAGCAGCCTGGTGGGAGAGCTAGCGGGCGGGAATGAGCAGTTCTTC
NA	TRBV4-3	NA	TRBJ2-7	CASSQDSTLMIYEQYF	TGCGCCAGCAGCCAAGATTCGACACTCATGATCTACGAGCAGTACTTC
TRBD1	TRBV6-2/TRBV6-3	NA	TRBJ1-5	CASSLGQGALGDQPQHF	TGTGCCAGCAGTCTGGGACAGGGGGCCCTCGGGGATCAGCCCCAGCATTTT
NA	TRBV7-2	NA	TRBJ1-2	CASSLGLQGDYGYTF	TGTGCCAGCAGCTTAGGATTACAGGGTGACTATGGCTACACCTTC
TRBD1	TRBV12-5	NA	TRBJ1-6	CASGSEQGAWNSPLHF	TGTGCTAGTGGTTCGGAACAGGGGGCGTGGAATTCACCCCTCCACTTT
NA	TRBV7-2	NA	TRBJ1-2	CASSLDRANYGYTF	TGTGCCAGCAGCTTAGACAGGGCCAACTATGGCTACACCTTC
TRBD1	TRBV2	NA	TRBJ1-2	CASRGQGNYGYTF	TGTGCCAGCAGAGGACAGGGGAACTATGGCTACACCTTC
NA	TRBV11-2	NA	TRBJ2-1	CASSLSARFENEQFF	TGTGCCAGCAGCTTATCGGCTAGGTTTGAGAATGAGCAGTTCTTC
NA	TRBV14	many	TRBJ1-2	CASSQGLFGYTF	TGTGCCAGCAGCCAAGGACTTTTTGGCTACACCTTC